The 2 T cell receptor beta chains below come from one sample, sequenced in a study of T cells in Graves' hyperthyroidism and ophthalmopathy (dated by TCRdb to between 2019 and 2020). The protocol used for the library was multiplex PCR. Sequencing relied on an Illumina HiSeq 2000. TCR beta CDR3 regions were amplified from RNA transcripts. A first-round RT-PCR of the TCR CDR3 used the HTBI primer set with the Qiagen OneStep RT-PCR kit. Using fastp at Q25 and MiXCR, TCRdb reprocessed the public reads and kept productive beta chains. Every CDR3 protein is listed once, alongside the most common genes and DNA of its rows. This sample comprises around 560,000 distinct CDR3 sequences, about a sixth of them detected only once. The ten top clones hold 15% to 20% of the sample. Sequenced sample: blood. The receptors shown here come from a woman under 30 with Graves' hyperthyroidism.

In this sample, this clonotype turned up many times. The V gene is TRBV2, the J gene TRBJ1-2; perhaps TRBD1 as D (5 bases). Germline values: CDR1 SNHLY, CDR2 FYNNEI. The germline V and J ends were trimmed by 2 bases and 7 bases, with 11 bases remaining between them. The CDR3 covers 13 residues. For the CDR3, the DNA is TGTGCCAGCAGTGAACAGGGAACCAGTGGCTACACCTTC. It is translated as CASSEQGTSGYTF.

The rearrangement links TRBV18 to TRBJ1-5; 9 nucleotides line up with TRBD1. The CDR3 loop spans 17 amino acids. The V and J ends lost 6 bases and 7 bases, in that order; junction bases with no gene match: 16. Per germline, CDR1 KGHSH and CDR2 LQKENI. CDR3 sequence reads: CASSPTSTGGGRQPQHF. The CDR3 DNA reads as TGTGCCAGCTCGCCAACATCTACAGGGGGCGGAAGGCAGCCCCAGCATTTT.